Listed below are T cell receptor beta chains from one sample, sequenced in a study of OX40 agonist ivuxolimab in advanced cancers. Profiling relied on immunoSEQ multiplex PCR, and the TCRdb table lists in-frame clones only, not all of them. The sample lists roughly 97,000 clones; about nine tenths were seen once. Source: CD4+ or CD8+ T cells sorted from blood, taken in a trial of the OX40 agonist ivuxolimab. The receptor source for this set is an adult with an advanced solid tumor such as melanoma, head and neck, liver or kidney cancer. The CDR3 runs from the conserved cysteine through the conserved F or W. Each record gives: J gene, clone size, V gene, D gene, CDR3 protein, CDR3 DNA. The D gene is left open where the match is weak. Clone size is given for some rows only: seen once, a few or many times, or a class if the clone is expanded.

>TRBJ1-2|once|TRBV30|NA
CALGRGGDGYTF
TGTGCCTTAGGACGGGGCGGGGATGGCTACACCTTC
>TRBJ2-7|NA|TRBV19|TRBD1
CASSSTGYLDEQYF
TGTGCCAGTAGTTCGACAGGGTACTTGGACGAGCAGTACTTC
>TRBJ1-2|NA|TRBV6-5|NA
CASSYPSGGIYGYTF
TGTGCCAGCAGTTACCCCTCGGGAGGAATCTATGGCTACACCTTC
>TRBJ2-5|NA|TRBV5-1|TRBD1
CASSHRTGAVETQYF
TGCGCCAGCAGCCACAGAACAGGGGCGGTGGAGACCCAGTACTTC
>TRBJ2-1|NA|TRBV11-2|NA
CASSLGTARYNEQFF
TGTGCCAGCAGCTTAGGGACAGCAAGATACAATGAGCAGTTCTTC
>TRBJ2-7|NA|TRBV5-4|TRBD1
CASSLGQGVYEQYF
TGTGCCAGCAGCTTGGGACAGGGAGTCTACGAGCAGTACTTC
>TRBJ1-1|NA|TRBV21-1|NA
CASSKGASRENTEAFF
TGTGCCAGCAGCAAAGGGGCAAGCAGGGAGAACACTGAAGCTTTCTTT
>TRBJ1-4|NA|TRBV13|TRBD1
CASSHRGTNEKLFF
TGTGCCAGCAGCCACAGGGGAACTAATGAAAAACTGTTTTTT
>TRBJ1-5|NA|TRBV6-1|NA
CASSEAPFTASNQPQHF
TGTGCCAGCAGTGAAGCGCCTTTCACGGCTAGCAATCAGCCCCAGCATTTT
>TRBJ1-1|NA|TRBV19|TRBD1
CASSLWTGSNTEAFF
TGTGCCAGTAGTCTTTGGACAGGTTCGAACACTGAAGCTTTCTTT
>TRBJ2-1|NA|TRBV6-1|TRBD1
CASSVRQGAYNEQFF
TGTGCCAGCAGTGTACGGCAGGGGGCTTACAATGAGCAGTTCTTC
>TRBJ1-1|NA|TRBV6-4|NA
CASSEGPSYMNTEAFF
TGTGCCAGCAGTGAGGGGCCCTCGTATATGAACACTGAAGCTTTCTTT
>TRBJ1-4|NA|TRBV6-1|TRBD1
CASSELDRTGKLFF
TGTGCCAGCAGTGAACTCGACAGGACAGGAAAACTGTTTTTT
>TRBJ2-7|NA|TRBV29-1|NA
CSSAGPYGEQYF
TGCAGCTCCGCTGGCCCGTACGGGGAGCAGTACTTC
>TRBJ2-3|NA|TRBV16|NA
CASSHNSDTQYF
TGTGCCAGCAGCCACAACTCGGATACGCAGTATTTT
>TRBJ2-3|NA|TRBV9|NA
CASSPSRSTSTDTQYF
TGTGCCAGCAGCCCGTCAAGGTCCACGAGCACAGATACGCAGTATTTT
>TRBJ1-3|NA|TRBV27|NA
CASSLSGGQSGNTIYF
TGTGCCAGCAGTTTATCCGGGGGGCAATCTGGAAACACCATATATTTT
>TRBJ2-2|NA|TRBV7-9|NA
CASSHPSPGELFF
TGTGCCAGCAGTCACCCCTCCCCCGGGGAGCTGTTTTTT
>TRBJ2-7|NA|TRBV20-1|NA
CSASQDYEQYF
TGCAGTGCTAGTCAGGACTACGAGCAGTACTTC
>TRBJ2-1|NA|TRBV27|NA
CASSRPLGLINNEQFF
TGTGCCAGCAGTCGACCTCTGGGACTGATAAACAATGAGCAGTTCTTC
>TRBJ2-1|NA|TRBV4-2|TRBD2
CASSLPRTSHEQFF
TGTGCCAGCAGCCTACCGCGGACTAGCCATGAGCAGTTCTTC
>TRBJ2-7|NA|TRBV5-1|TRBD1
CASRGTGSYEQYF
TGCGCCAGCAGAGGGACAGGTTCTTACGAGCAGTACTTC
>TRBJ2-7|NA|TRBV6-1|TRBD2
CASSGRGERQYF
TGTGCCAGCAGTGGGCGGGGGGAGCGGCAGTACTTC
>TRBJ1-2|NA|TRBV5-6|NA
CASSLNSGYTF
TGTGCCAGCAGCTTGAACAGCGGCTACACCTTC
>TRBJ1-2|NA|TRBV11-2|TRBD1
CASSLDRGPGYTF
TGTGCCAGCAGCTTGGACAGGGGGCCTGGCTACACCTTC
>TRBJ2-7|NA|TRBV5-1|TRBD2
CASSPGGPWEQYF
TGCGCCAGCAGCCCGGGAGGCCCTTGGGAGCAGTACTTC
>TRBJ2-1|NA|TRBV7-3|NA
CASSLGSNTNEQFF
TGTGCCAGCAGCCTTGGTAGTAACACAAATGAGCAGTTCTTC
>TRBJ2-3|NA|TRBV5-1|TRBD2
CASTPGGLATTDTQYF
TGCGCCAGCACCCCGGGGGGACTAGCGACCACAGATACGCAGTATTTT
>TRBJ1-2|NA|TRBV19|NA
CASSIVGEGYGYTF
TGTGCCAGTAGTATAGTGGGGGAAGGCTATGGCTACACCTTC
>TRBJ2-3|once|TRBV12-5|TRBD2
CASGLGLATDTQYF
TGTGCTAGTGGTCTAGGACTAGCGACAGATACGCAGTATTTT
>TRBJ1-6|few|TRBV27|NA
CASSQQGRSPLHF
TGTGCCAGCAGTCAACAGGGACGGTCACCCCTCCACTTT
>TRBJ2-2|once|TRBV9|NA
CASSPWDVIRGELFF
TGTGCCAGCAGCCCTTGGGACGTTATACGCGGGGAGCTGTTTTTT
>TRBJ1-3|few|TRBV18|NA
CASSQIVNSGNTIYF
TGTGCCAGCTCACAGATCGTAAACTCTGGAAACACCATATATTTT
>TRBJ1-6|NA|TRBV9|NA
CASSQRGGNSPLHF
TGTGCCAGCAGCCAGAGGGGGGGTAATTCACCCCTCCACTTT
>TRBJ1-5|NA|TRBV5-6|NA
CASSLKSQGQPQHF
TGTGCCAGCAGCTTGAAGTCCCAAGGACAGCCCCAGCATTTT
>TRBJ2-3|NA|TRBV7-2|NA
CASSRPGGTQYF
TGTGCCAGCAGCAGACCAGGGGGGACGCAGTATTTT